Listed below are T cell receptor beta chains from one sample, sequenced in a study of cytomegalovirus exposure and HLA in healthy donors. The data were produced by immunoSEQ multiplex PCR, yet TCRdb's version contains in-frame clones alone and is incomplete. The sample consists of over 250,000 clones, 65% to 90% of them appearing once. The sample was PBMCs. The source is a woman younger than 35 in good health and CMV-seronegative. CDR3s include the opening cysteine and the closing phenylalanine or tryptophan. D genes are given only for firm matches. For some rows the clone size is stated as once, few or many, or as a class when expanded; others skip it.

V gene: TRBV11-2
D gene: NA
clone size: once
J gene: TRBJ1-1
CDR3 protein: CASSLILGAKVTEAFF
CDR3 DNA: TGTGCCAGCAGCTTAATTCTGGGGGCGAAGGTGACTGAAGCTTTCTTT

V gene: TRBV6-4
D gene: NA
clone size: NA
J gene: TRBJ1-1
CDR3 protein: CASRRGMNTEAFF
CDR3 DNA: TGTGCCAGCCGAAGGGGGATGAACACTGAAGCTTTCTTT

V gene: TRBV7-9
D gene: TRBD2
clone size: NA
J gene: TRBJ2-3
CDR3 protein: CASSQGLAGRDTQYF
CDR3 DNA: TGTGCCAGCAGCCAGGGACTAGCGGGCCGCGATACGCAGTATTTT

V gene: TRBV4-1
D gene: TRBD1
clone size: NA
J gene: TRBJ2-5
CDR3 protein: CASAPTGGIETQYF
CDR3 DNA: TGCGCCAGCGCCCCGACAGGGGGCATAGAGACCCAGTACTTC

V gene: TRBV7-2
D gene: NA
clone size: NA
J gene: TRBJ2-7
CDR3 protein: CASSLEGPPLSYEQYF
CDR3 DNA: TGTGCCAGCAGCTTAGAGGGGCCCCCACTTTCCTACGAGCAGTACTTC

V gene: TRBV14
D gene: TRBD1
clone size: NA
J gene: TRBJ1-2
CDR3 protein: CASSPSGGKGYGYTF
CDR3 DNA: TGTGCCAGCAGCCCCTCAGGGGGCAAAGGCTATGGCTACACCTTC

V gene: TRBV27
D gene: NA
clone size: NA
J gene: TRBJ2-1
CDR3 protein: CASSLGLLYNEQFF
CDR3 DNA: TGTGCCAGCAGTTTAGGGCTTCTCTACAATGAGCAGTTCTTC

V gene: TRBV29-1
D gene: NA
clone size: NA
J gene: TRBJ1-1
CDR3 protein: CSGEGGVHTEAFF
CDR3 DNA: TGCAGCGGTGAGGGGGGAGTACACACTGAAGCTTTCTTT

V gene: TRBV29-1
D gene: TRBD2
clone size: NA
J gene: TRBJ2-7
CDR3 protein: CSVETSGAYEQYF
CDR3 DNA: TGCAGCGTTGAGACTAGCGGTGCCTACGAGCAGTACTTC

V gene: TRBV5-1
D gene: TRBD2
clone size: NA
J gene: TRBJ2-1
CDR3 protein: CASSVLAGEGLNNEQFF
CDR3 DNA: TGCGCCAGCAGCGTACTAGCGGGAGAGGGTTTAAACAATGAGCAGTTCTTC

V gene: TRBV28
D gene: NA
clone size: NA
J gene: TRBJ1-1
CDR3 protein: CASSLTGKISNTEAFF
CDR3 DNA: TGTGCCAGCAGTTTAACCGGTAAAATATCGAACACTGAAGCTTTCTTT

V gene: TRBV6-5
D gene: TRBD1
clone size: NA
J gene: TRBJ1-5
CDR3 protein: CASKGQGDQPQHF
CDR3 DNA: TGTGCCAGCAAAGGACAGGGGGATCAGCCCCAGCATTTT

V gene: TRBV27
D gene: NA
clone size: NA
J gene: TRBJ1-4
CDR3 protein: CASSSGGGFHEKLFF
CDR3 DNA: TGTGCCAGCAGTTCCGGGGGAGGGTTCCATGAAAAACTGTTTTTT

V gene: TRBV7-6
D gene: TRBD1
clone size: once
J gene: TRBJ1-6
CDR3 protein: CASSFHPDRARNSPLHF
CDR3 DNA: TGTGCCAGCAGCTTTCACCCGGACAGGGCTCGGAATTCACCCCTCCACTTT

V gene: TRBV6-5
D gene: TRBD1
clone size: NA
J gene: TRBJ1-3
CDR3 protein: CASSLGQGWGNTIYF
CDR3 DNA: TGTGCCAGCAGTTTAGGACAGGGGTGGGGAAACACCATATATTTT

V gene: TRBV6-1
D gene: TRBD1
clone size: NA
J gene: TRBJ2-5
CDR3 protein: CASGVRDRAGTQYF
CDR3 DNA: TGTGCCAGCGGGGTCCGGGACAGGGCTGGGACCCAGTACTTC

V gene: TRBV30
D gene: TRBD2
clone size: NA
J gene: TRBJ2-1
CDR3 protein: CAWSPGLAGAEQFF
CDR3 DNA: TGTGCCTGGAGTCCGGGACTAGCGGGAGCTGAGCAGTTCTTC

V gene: TRBV6-5
D gene: NA
clone size: few
J gene: TRBJ2-7
CDR3 protein: CASSYSPGRDYEQYF
CDR3 DNA: TGTGCCAGCAGTTACAGCCCCGGCAGGGACTACGAGCAGTACTTC

V gene: TRBV5-1
D gene: TRBD1
clone size: NA
J gene: TRBJ1-4
CDR3 protein: CASSRDRGEKLFF
CDR3 DNA: TGCGCCAGCAGCCGGGACAGAGGTGAAAAACTGTTTTTT

V gene: TRBV9
D gene: NA
clone size: once
J gene: TRBJ2-5
CDR3 protein: CASSVQGRTETQYF
CDR3 DNA: TGTGCCAGCAGCGTCCAGGGAAGAACGGAGACCCAGTACTTC

V gene: TRBV2
D gene: TRBD1
clone size: few
J gene: TRBJ1-2
CDR3 protein: CASSSQGQGRGYTF
CDR3 DNA: TGTGCCAGCAGTTCTCAGGGACAGGGACGCGGCTACACCTTC

V gene: TRBV6-5
D gene: TRBD2
clone size: NA
J gene: TRBJ2-3
CDR3 protein: CATTGGGSDTQYF
CDR3 DNA: TGTGCCACTACAGGCGGGGGGTCAGATACGCAGTATTTT

V gene: TRBV5-4
D gene: TRBD2
clone size: NA
J gene: TRBJ2-1
CDR3 protein: CASSKLLAGGVNEQFF
CDR3 DNA: TGTGCCAGCAGCAAATTACTAGCGGGAGGGGTCAATGAGCAGTTCTTC

V gene: TRBV5-4
D gene: NA
clone size: NA
J gene: TRBJ2-5
CDR3 protein: CASSLVAQGLLDF
CDR3 DNA: TGTGCCAGCAGCTTAGTGGCACAGGGCCTTTTGGACTTC

V gene: TRBV28
D gene: NA
clone size: NA
J gene: TRBJ2-7
CDR3 protein: CASTDPGVGAYEQYF
CDR3 DNA: TGTGCCAGCACCGACCCGGGGGTAGGAGCCTACGAGCAGTACTTC

V gene: TRBV21-1
D gene: NA
clone size: NA
J gene: TRBJ2-7
CDR3 protein: CASSKGPIQVSEQYF
CDR3 DNA: TGTGCCAGCAGCAAAGGTCCGATTCAGGTATCCGAGCAGTACTTC

V gene: TRBV7-2
D gene: TRBD2
clone size: NA
J gene: TRBJ2-7
CDR3 protein: CASWEGYEQYF
CDR3 DNA: TGTGCCAGCTGGGAGGGTTACGAGCAGTACTTC

V gene: TRBV5-1
D gene: TRBD2
clone size: once
J gene: TRBJ2-7
CDR3 protein: CASSPWTSGSYEQYF
CDR3 DNA: TGCGCCAGCAGCCCGTGGACTAGCGGTTCCTACGAGCAGTACTTC

V gene: TRBV27
D gene: NA
clone size: NA
J gene: TRBJ1-1
CDR3 protein: CASSLVAVNTEAFF
CDR3 DNA: TGTGCCAGCAGTTTGGTGGCGGTGAACACTGAAGCTTTCTTT

V gene: TRBV19
D gene: TRBD1
clone size: once
J gene: TRBJ2-1
CDR3 protein: CASIQTGGLYNEQFF
CDR3 DNA: TGTGCCAGTATTCAGACAGGGGGGCTCTACAATGAGCAGTTCTTC

V gene: TRBV10-3
D gene: NA
clone size: NA
J gene: TRBJ2-7
CDR3 protein: CAISELAPYEQYF
CDR3 DNA: TGTGCCATCAGTGAGCTTGCGCCCTACGAGCAGTACTTC

V gene: TRBV5-4
D gene: TRBD2
clone size: NA
J gene: TRBJ2-5
CDR3 protein: CASSFGLAGSKQETQYF
CDR3 DNA: TGTGCCAGCAGCTTCGGACTAGCGGGGAGTAAACAAGAGACCCAGTACTTC